A single sample is the source of the 21 T cell receptor beta chains below, sequenced in a study of siplizumab effects on memory and regulatory T cells. The repertoire was sequenced with immunoSEQ multiplex PCR; TCRdb's copy has only in-frame clones and lacks some. The sample carries more than 50,000 clones, 85% to 95% recorded once. The material sequenced was CD8+ T cells sorted from blood. Receptor source: a human donor in good health.

The chain joins TRBV28 to TRBJ1-2; 9 bases line up with TRBD1. V dropped 5 bases and J dropped 7; count of bases not matched to a gene: 8. Germline V gene data show CDR1 as MDHEN and CDR2 as SYDVKM. The CDR3 covers 14 residues. The CDR3 DNA sequence: TGTGCCAGCAGTAACCCGGGACAGGGTTTTGGCTACACCTTC. Encoded protein: CASSNPGQGFGYTF.

The CDR3 DNA is TGTGCCAGCAGCCAAGAACTCCAGGGTCCCGAAGCTTTCTTT. Protein sequence: CASSQELQGPEAFF. The chain employs TRBV4-2 and TRBJ1-1, with D perhaps TRBD1 (5 bases). Germline V lookup: CDR1 LGHNA, CDR2 YNFKEQ. V was pared by 0 bases and J by 8 bases, with 13 bases between. The CDR3 is 14 amino acids.

This rearrangement joins TRBV6-1 to TRBJ1-2, with TRBD1 as a possible D gene (5 bases). CDR1 MNHNS and CDR2 SASEGT come from the germline V gene. Trimming shortened V by 3 bases and J by 4 bases, and 12 bases separated the two germline ends. The CDR3 totals 14 residues. CDR3: CASSEGPIRYGYTF. The CDR3 DNA reads as TGTGCCAGCAGTGAGGGGCCCATTCGCTATGGCTACACCTTC.

V gene TRBV9 combines with J gene TRBJ1-3; D gene unclear. V was trimmed by 0 bases and J by 0 bases, leaving 7 bases between them. Germline V gene sequence: CDR1 SGDLS, CDR2 YYNGEE. The CDR3 runs 15 residues. This chain's CDR3 is CASSVEGNSGNTIYF. DNA for the CDR3: TGTGCCAGCAGCGTAGAGGGCAACTCTGGAAACACCATATATTTT.

V gene TRBV28 combines with J gene TRBJ2-7, with no clear D. The germline V gene encodes CDR1 MDHEN and CDR2 SYDVKM. Trimming removed 3 bases at V and 2 bases at J, with 8 bases between. The CDR3 contains 13 residues. In DNA, the CDR3 is TGTGCCAGCAGTTTCGAAAGCCCCTACGAGCAGTACTTC. Protein product: CASSFESPYEQYF.

The V call is TRBV11-2, the J call TRBJ2-7, with D possibly matching TRBD1 (5 bases). CDR3 size: 13 residues. Germline loops: CDR1 SGHAT, CDR2 FQNNGV. The V end lost 5 bases, the J end lost 3 bases, and 11 bases lay between the germline ends. The CDR3: CASSPDTYYEQYF. The CDR3 nucleotides are TGTGCCAGCAGCCCGGACACCTACTACGAGCAGTACTTC.

The J gene is TRBJ2-5, the V gene TRBV7-3, with 7 bases fitting TRBD2. Trimming took 5 bases from V and 2 from J; bases not matched to a gene: 8. The germline gives CDR1 SGHTA, CDR2 FQGTGA. This CDR3 spans 15 amino acids. The CDR3 loop is CASSLMGGRQETQYF. In nucleotides, the CDR3 is TGTGCCAGCAGCCTGATGGGAGGGAGGCAAGAGACCCAGTACTTC.

V usage is TRBV6-4 and J usage is TRBJ2-1, with D possibly matching TRBD1 (7 bases). Germline V gives CDR1 MRHNA, CDR2 SNTAGT. Trimming pared 2 bases from V and 6 bases from J, leaving 11 bases between. The CDR3 is 14 residues long. The CDR3 loop is CASSDGQGGNEQFF. CDR3 in DNA: TGTGCCAGCAGTGACGGGCAGGGGGGCAATGAGCAGTTCTTC.

V usage is TRBV28 and J usage is TRBJ2-1, with TRBD2 matching over 11 bases. V was pared by 3 bases and J by 5 bases, with 21 bases of the junction left unmatched. Germline V gene lookup returns CDR1 MDHEN and CDR2 SYDVKM. This CDR3 has 21 residues. This CDR3 reads CASSFIAPRILTSGNDNEQFF. In nucleotides, the CDR3 is TGTGCCAGCAGTTTCATAGCCCCGAGGATCCTGACTAGCGGGAACGACAATGAGCAGTTCTTC.

The chain couples TRBV5-1 to TRBJ2-7; D is possibly TRBD2 (5 bases). Germline loops: CDR1 SGHRS, CDR2 YFSETQ. This CDR3 contains 15 residues. The V and J ends lost 0 bases and 0 bases respectively, with 10 bases between them. The CDR3 sequence is CASSLGAGLSYEQYF. In DNA, the CDR3 is TGCGCCAGCAGCTTGGGGGCAGGACTCTCCTACGAGCAGTACTTC.

V gene TRBV9 combines with J gene TRBJ2-7, with 11 bases identical to TRBD2. Germline V gene lookup returns CDR1 SGDLS and CDR2 YYNGEE. This CDR3 has 21 residues. V trimming: 1 base; J trimming: 6 bases; junction bases outside the gene matches: 24. CDR3 amino acids: CASSVTPTQTLAGGWRGEQYF. CDR3 sequence (DNA): TGTGCCAGCAGCGTAACCCCCACTCAAACTCTAGCGGGAGGATGGCGGGGCGAGCAGTACTTC. The full variable domain, with the rest looked up from reference TRBV9 and TRBJ2-7, is DSGVTQTPKHLITATGQRVTLRCSPRSGDLSVYWYQQSLDQGLQFLIQYYNGEERAKGNILERFSAQQFPDLHSELNLSSLELGDSALYFCASSVTPTQTLAGGWRGEQYFGPGTRLTVT.

The chain links TRBV14 to TRBJ2-3, with 8 bases aligning to TRBD2. The CDR3 is 15 amino acids. In germline, CDR1 is SGHDN, CDR2 FVKESK. J lost 6 bases, V lost 4 bases, and 9 bases had no gene match. The DNA for the CDR3 is TGTGCCAGCAGCCCGTTAGCGGGGAGTGGGGATACGCAGTATTTT. It is translated as CASSPLAGSGDTQYF.

V and J are TRBV7-9 and TRBJ2-7; 10 positions match TRBD2. Germline V lookup: CDR1 SEHNR, CDR2 FQNEAQ (reference sequence). V shed 4 bases and J 4 bases; nucleotides not matched to a gene: 7. The CDR3 contains 15 residues. CDR3 bases: TGTGCCAGCAGCTCTACATGGACTAGCGGATACGAGCAGTACTTC. It specifies CASSSTWTSGYEQYF.

This clone was seen just once. This chain links TRBV4-3 with TRBJ2-7; D gene ambiguous. The V end was cut by 1 base, the J end by 2 bases, with 12 bases between. This CDR3 is 15 amino acids long. CDR1 is LGHNA and CDR2 is YSLEER in the germline V gene. The DNA of the CDR3 is TGCGCCAGCAGCCAAGTGTCGGACGGAACCTACGAGCAGTACTTC. The encoded protein is CASSQVSDGTYEQYF.

The chain is built from TRBV28 and TRBJ2-7; 10 nucleotides match TRBD2. The trim removed 3 bases at V and 1 base at J, leaving 3 bases unmatched. This CDR3 comprises 15 residues. Looked up from germline, CDR1 is MDHEN and CDR2 is SYDVKM. As DNA, the CDR3 is TGTGCCAGCAGTTTTGGGACTAGCGCGTCCTACGAGCAGTACTTC. Translated: CASSFGTSASYEQYF. Using reference TRBV28 and TRBJ2-7 for the parts outside the CDR3, the full variable domain is DVKVTQSSRYLVKRTGEKVFLECVQDMDHENMFWYRQDPGLGLRLIYFSYDVKMKEKGDIPEGYSVSREKKERFSLILESASTNQTSMYLCASSFGTSASYEQYFGPGTRLTVT.

This clone was recorded once. The rearrangement uses TRBV29-1 and TRBJ2-2, with unresolved D. Germline V CDR1 and CDR2: SQVTM, ANQGSEA. This CDR3 contains 14 residues. V gave up 4 bases and J gave up 0 bases, with 9 bases separating them. CDR3 loop: CSVANRANTGELFF. The CDR3 nucleotides are TGCAGCGTTGCGAACCGAGCGAACACCGGGGAGCTGTTTTTT.

This chain links TRBV29-1 with TRBJ2-2, with 8 bases matching TRBD2. The CDR3 runs 16 residues. Germline values: CDR1 SQVTM, CDR2 ANQGSEA. V was clipped by 4 bases and J by 4 bases; unmatched bases: 11. The CDR3 here is CSVGASSGGPTGELFF. The CDR3 DNA is TGCAGCGTTGGGGCCTCCAGCGGGGGACCCACCGGGGAGCTGTTTTTT.

The chain employs TRBV27 and TRBJ2-1, with a tentative D call TRBD2 (6 bases). The V gene lost 1 base and the J gene lost 4 bases, with 20 bases spanning the gap. The V gene's germline CDR1 is MNHEY and CDR2 SMNVEV (reference sequence). The CDR3 spans 18 residues. The chain's CDR3 is CASSLYPPASVRYNEQFF. The CDR3 coding sequence is TGTGCCAGCAGTTTATACCCTCCCGCTAGCGTCCGATACAATGAGCAGTTCTTC.

The chain combines TRBV6-6 with TRBJ2-7; 10 nucleotides agree with TRBD2. The V gene's germline CDR1 is MNHNY and CDR2 SVGAGI (reference sequence). Germline trimming cut 6 bases from V and 9 bases from J; bases unmatched to any gene: 11. The CDR3 spans 14 residues. The CDR3 nucleotides are TGTGCCAGCAGCCCCACACTAGCGGGAAGAGGGCAGTACTTC. This codes for CASSPTLAGRGQYF.

The table lists this clone with a count of one. The gene calls are TRBV9 and TRBJ1-2, with D unclear. This CDR3 region has 11 residues. V gave up 5 bases and J gave up 8 bases, with 10 bases separating them. Germline V gives CDR1 SGDLS, CDR2 YYNGEE. For the CDR3, the DNA is TGTGCCAGCAGTGACCCAAAGGGCTACACCTTC. This encodes CASSDPKGYTF.

The V and J genes are TRBV7-8 and TRBJ2-7; 10 nucleotides line up with TRBD1. The junction had 2 bases not matched to a gene; V was cut back by 0 bases and J by 3 bases. Germline CDR1 reads SGHVS; CDR2 reads FQNEAQ. The CDR3 runs 15 residues. The CDR3 DNA is TGTGCCAGCAGCTTAGCGTGGGACAGGGGCTACGAGCAGTACTTC. Protein sequence: CASSLAWDRGYEQYF.